These T cell receptor beta chains were read from a single sample in a study of follicular helper T cells after annual influenza vaccination. The repertoire was sequenced with immunoSEQ multiplex PCR; TCRdb's copy has only in-frame clones and lacks some. The sample records under 15,000 clones, about 78% being singletons. The sample was CXCR5- memory CD4+ T cells sorted from blood, taken on the day of influenza vaccination. Source of these receptors: an adult who received the influenza vaccine. Each CDR3 is given with its conserved first and last residue. D genes are given only for firm matches. The size field is filled for only some rows; it gives once, few, many or a size class.

size | J | V | D | CDR3 | DNA
once | TRBJ2-1 | TRBV5-1 | NA | CASSRDIKQFF | TGCGCCAGCAGCAGGGACATTAAGCAGTTCTTC
NA | TRBJ2-3 | TRBV18 | TRBD2 | CASSQRAPSWLAGGTDTQYF | TGTGCCAGCTCACAAAGGGCCCCCTCATGGCTAGCGGGGGGCACAGATACGCAGTATTTT
few | TRBJ2-7 | TRBV5-1 | NA | CASSSQGGEQYF | TGCGCCAGCAGCTCTCAAGGGGGCGAGCAGTACTTC
NA | TRBJ2-6 | TRBV7-3 | NA | CASSRGANDGSSGANVLTF | TGTGCCAGCAGCCGAGGGGCCAATGACGGGAGCTCTGGGGCCAACGTCCTGACTTTC
NA | TRBJ1-3 | TRBV21-1 | NA | CASSKGVALKITGNTIYF | TGTGCCAGCAGCAAGGGGGTAGCGCTTAAGATTACTGGAAACACCATATATTTT
NA | TRBJ2-5 | TRBV2 | NA | CASSLITQTQYF | TGTGCCAGCAGCCTCATCACCCAGACCCAGTACTTC
NA | TRBJ1-2 | TRBV11-2 | TRBD1 | CASSSGTGSGYTF | TGTGCCAGCAGCTCCGGGACAGGGAGCGGCTACACCTTC
NA | TRBJ2-1 | TRBV9 | TRBD2 | CASSVGGGTYNEQFF | TGTGCCAGCAGCGTAGGCGGGGGGACCTACAATGAGCAGTTCTTC
few | TRBJ1-6 | TRBV27 | NA | CASSPSLDRNSPLHF | TGTGCCAGCAGTCCCTCCCTGGACAGAAATTCACCCCTCCACTTT
NA | TRBJ2-7 | TRBV4-3 | NA | CASSYFGGSSYEQYF | TGCGCCAGCAGCTACTTCGGCGGTAGCTCCTACGAGCAGTACTTC
NA | TRBJ1-6 | TRBV10-3 | NA | CAISESRSASPLHF | TGTGCCATCAGTGAGTCAAGATCCGCTTCACCCCTCCACTTT
NA | TRBJ1-5 | TRBV4-1 | NA | CASSRSVNQPQHF | TGCGCCAGCAGCCGCAGTGTTAATCAGCCCCAGCATTTT
NA | TRBJ2-3 | TRBV7-8 | TRBD2 | CASSPSGLAGAGTQYF | TGTGCCAGCAGCCCCTCCGGACTAGCGGGGGCCGGGACGCAGTATTTT
NA | TRBJ1-1 | TRBV2 | NA | CASSYRENTEAFF | TGTGCCAGTAGTTACAGGGAAAACACTGAAGCTTTCTTT
NA | TRBJ2-3 | TRBV18 | TRBD1 | CASSLMTGGATDTQYF | TGTGCCAGCTCACTTATGACAGGGGGCGCGACAGATACGCAGTATTTT
NA | TRBJ1-2 | TRBV27 | NA | CASSPNWEYGYTF | TGTGCCAGCAGTCCCAACTGGGAATATGGCTACACCTTC
NA | TRBJ2-7 | TRBV14 | NA | CASSQEAGQYF | TGTGCCAGCAGCCAAGAGGCGGGGCAGTACTTC
NA | TRBJ2-3 | TRBV7-2 | NA | CASSLGRVGTPQYF | TGTGCCAGCAGCTTAGGTCGGGTTGGGACTCCGCAGTATTTT
NA | TRBJ2-6 | TRBV6-5 | TRBD1 | CASRPGGGANVLTF | TGTGCCAGCAGGCCAGGGGGTGGGGCCAACGTCCTGACTTTC
NA | TRBJ1-4 | TRBV7-9 | NA | CASSLAQAGEKLFF | TGTGCCAGCAGCTTGGCACAGGCGGGTGAAAAACTGTTTTTT
NA | TRBJ1-1 | TRBV7-3 | NA | CASSLLGSNTEAFF | TGTGCCAGCAGCTTATTGGGTAGCAACACTGAAGCTTTCTTT
NA | TRBJ1-3 | TRBV9 | TRBD1 | CASSAAQGAGDTIYF | TGTGCCAGCAGCGCAGCACAGGGGGCTGGGGACACCATATATTTT
few | TRBJ1-1 | TRBV5-1 | NA | CASSFGILNTEAFF | TGCGCCAGCAGCTTCGGAATCCTAAACACTGAAGCTTTCTTT
NA | TRBJ1-4 | TRBV5-8 | NA | CASSHRGLNEKLFF | TGTGCCAGCAGCCACCGGGGCTTAAATGAAAAACTGTTTTTT
NA | TRBJ1-2 | TRBV5-5 | NA | CASSLVGTSGGYTF | TGTGCCAGCAGCTTGGTAGGGACCTCCGGGGGCTACACCTTC
NA | TRBJ2-1 | TRBV7-9 | NA | CASSSQVNEQFF | TGTGCCAGCAGCTCCCAGGTGAATGAGCAGTTCTTC
few | TRBJ2-7 | TRBV5-4 | TRBD1 | CASSKQQGIVIGTYEQYF | TGTGCCAGCAGCAAGCAACAGGGGATAGTTATTGGGACCTACGAGCAGTACTTC
NA | TRBJ1-2 | TRBV5-6 | NA | CASSTRVYGYTF | TGTGCCAGCAGCACGCGGGTGTATGGCTACACCTTC
NA | TRBJ1-2 | TRBV27 | NA | CASSYLTAGWNYGYTF | TGTGCCAGCAGCTACCTGACAGCTGGATGGAACTATGGCTACACCTTC
NA | TRBJ2-3 | TRBV29-1 | NA | CSVLGNTDTQYF | TGCAGCGTTTTGGGAAACACAGATACGCAGTATTTT
NA | TRBJ1-2 | TRBV7-8 | NA | CASSSGPYGYTF | TGTGCCAGCAGCTCCGGACCCTATGGCTACACCTTC
NA | TRBJ2-7 | TRBV5-4 | NA | CASSSLRQPREQYF | TGTGCCAGCAGCTCTCTCAGACAGCCTAGAGAGCAGTACTTC
NA | TRBJ2-7 | TRBV7-2 | NA | CASSSQGFYEQYF | TGTGCCAGCAGCTCGCAGGGGTTCTACGAGCAGTACTTC
NA | TRBJ1-3 | TRBV6-1 | NA | CASSQARYSGNTIYF | TGTGCCAGCAGCCAAGCACGCTACTCTGGAAACACCATATATTTT
NA | TRBJ2-7 | TRBV15 | TRBD2 | CATSRLAGGYEQYF | TGTGCCACCAGCAGGCTAGCGGGGGGGTACGAGCAGTACTTC
NA | TRBJ2-3 | TRBV14 | NA | CASSRLSFWGTDTQYF | TGTGCCAGCAGCCGGTTGAGTTTTTGGGGCACAGATACGCAGTATTTT
NA | TRBJ2-3 | TRBV5-4 | TRBD1 | CASSLPGQGGDTQYF | TGTGCCAGCAGCCTGCCGGGACAGGGCGGAGATACGCAGTATTTT
NA | TRBJ1-1 | TRBV25-1 | NA | CASSDSRSSGTEAFF | TGTGCCAGCAGTGATTCCAGATCTTCCGGCACTGAAGCTTTCTTT
NA | TRBJ2-2 | TRBV7-9 | TRBD2 | CASSPSGASGVGELFF | TGTGCCAGCAGCCCCTCCGGAGCTAGCGGGGTCGGGGAGCTGTTTTTT
NA | TRBJ2-1 | TRBV10-3 | NA | CAISVSSSYNEQFF | TGTGCCATCAGTGTATCGAGCTCCTACAATGAGCAGTTCTTC
NA | TRBJ2-1 | TRBV7-2 | NA | CASSPGGLISYNEQFF | TGTGCCAGCAGCCCAGGTGGTCTCATCAGTTACAATGAGCAGTTCTTC
NA | TRBJ2-3 | TRBV7-2 | NA | CASSFLFGDTQYF | TGTGCCAGCAGCTTCCTTTTTGGTGATACGCAGTATTTT
NA | TRBJ1-6 | TRBV7-2 | NA | CASSLGDAIYNSPLHF | TGTGCCAGCAGCTTAGGGGACGCCATTTATAATTCACCCCTCCACTTT
NA | TRBJ1-1 | TRBV9 | NA | CASSVGPHRGGTEAFF | TGTGCCAGCAGCGTAGGCCCGCATAGAGGGGGCACTGAAGCTTTCTTT
NA | TRBJ1-6 | TRBV19 | NA | CASSTPPGGSSYNSPLHF | TGTGCCAGTAGTACCCCCCCCGGGGGTAGCTCCTATAATTCACCCCTCCACTTT
NA | TRBJ2-7 | TRBV4-1 | NA | CASSQAAGTSREQYF | TGCGCCAGCAGCCAAGCGGCGGGCACCTCACGCGAGCAGTACTTC
few | TRBJ2-2 | TRBV4-1 | NA | CASSQGRLNTGELFF | TGCGCCAGCAGCCAAGGGAGACTCAACACCGGGGAGCTGTTTTTT
once | TRBJ2-7 | TRBV11-1 | TRBD2 | CASSPSGGRYEQYF | TGTGCCAGCAGCCCAAGCGGGGGGCGTTACGAGCAGTACTTC
once | TRBJ1-1 | TRBV19 | NA | CASSTLWANTEAFF | TGTGCCAGTAGTACCCTATGGGCGAACACTGAAGCTTTCTTT
NA | TRBJ2-3 | TRBV7-3 | TRBD2 | CASSRTSGGDADTQYF | TGTGCCAGCAGCAGAACTAGCGGGGGGGACGCAGATACGCAGTATTTT
NA | TRBJ1-4 | TRBV7-8 | NA | CASAGRFKGNEKLFF | TGTGCCAGCGCGGGGAGGTTTAAGGGAAATGAAAAACTGTTTTTT